The rows below give T cell receptor beta chains drawn from one sample of a study of blood T cell repertoires in COVID-19. The table came from immunoSEQ multiplex PCR; TCRdb's copy has only in-frame clones and leaves some out. This sample yields some 270,000 clones, of which around 90% are seen a single time; 2.5% to 3.5% belongs to the top ten. The specimen sequenced was PBMCs or T cells enriched from blood (not recorded which). These TCRs come from a woman in her thirties or forties who had been exposed to COVID-19. The CDR3 runs from the conserved cysteine through the conserved F or W. D genes are given only for firm matches. Part of the rows lack a size; the others show once, few, many or a class for expanded clones.

d_gene: -; v_gene: TRBV11-3; abundance: -; j_gene: TRBJ1-6; len: 19; CDR3aa: CASSHPRESPSSYNSPLHF; CDR3nt: TGTGCCAGCAGCCACCCGAGGGAAAGTCCTAGCTCCTATAATTCACCCCTCCACTTT
d_gene: -; v_gene: TRBV3-1/TRBV3-2; abundance: -; j_gene: TRBJ1-1; len: 14; CDR3aa: CASTPWGRDTEAFF; CDR3nt: TGTGCCAGCACCCCCTGGGGGCGGGACACTGAAGCTTTCTTT
d_gene: -; v_gene: TRBV6-5; abundance: -; j_gene: TRBJ2-3; len: 14; CDR3aa: CASKSTEPTDTQYF; CDR3nt: TGTGCCAGCAAGTCGACAGAACCCACAGATACGCAGTATTTT
d_gene: TRBD2; v_gene: TRBV7-8; abundance: -; j_gene: TRBJ2-2; len: 16; CDR3aa: CASSPRQAGVPGELFF; CDR3nt: TGTGCCAGCAGCCCTCGGCAAGCGGGAGTCCCCGGGGAGCTGTTTTTT
d_gene: TRBD1; v_gene: TRBV11-1; abundance: -; j_gene: TRBJ2-5; len: 14; CDR3aa: CASSGWDRGETQYF; CDR3nt: TGTGCCAGCAGCGGATGGGACAGGGGTGAGACCCAGTACTTC
d_gene: TRBD1; v_gene: TRBV7-3; abundance: once; j_gene: TRBJ1-3; len: 15; CDR3aa: CASSLDRGSGNTIYF; CDR3nt: TGTGCCAGCAGCTTGGACAGGGGGTCTGGAAACACCATATATTTT
d_gene: TRBD1; v_gene: TRBV27; abundance: -; j_gene: TRBJ1-1; len: 14; CDR3aa: CASSPGTANTEAFF; CDR3nt: TGTGCCAGCAGCCCCGGGACAGCGAACACTGAAGCTTTCTTT
d_gene: -; v_gene: TRBV14; abundance: -; j_gene: TRBJ1-6; len: 14; CDR3aa: CASSQDRLNSPLHF; CDR3nt: TGTGCCAGCAGCCAAGACAGGCTAAATTCACCCCTCCACTTT
d_gene: TRBD1; v_gene: TRBV5-1; abundance: once; j_gene: TRBJ1-3; len: 15; CDR3aa: CASRRDRGLGNTIYF; CDR3nt: TGTGCCAGCAGAAGGGACAGGGGGCTTGGAAACACCATATATTTT
d_gene: TRBD2; v_gene: TRBV4-2; abundance: -; j_gene: TRBJ2-1; len: 16; CDR3aa: CASSQEGTSGYNEQFF; CDR3nt: TGTGCCAGCAGCCAAGAAGGGACTAGCGGTTACAATGAGCAGTTCTTC
d_gene: TRBD1; v_gene: TRBV7-7; abundance: -; j_gene: TRBJ2-1; len: 12; CDR3aa: CASSPGGNEQFF; CDR3nt: TGTGCCAGCAGCCCAGGGGGCAATGAGCAGTTCTTC
d_gene: -; v_gene: TRBV7-9; abundance: once; j_gene: TRBJ1-5; len: 13; CDR3aa: CASSLTGNQPQHF; CDR3nt: TGTGCCAGCAGCTTAACAGGCAATCAGCCCCAGCATTTT
d_gene: -; v_gene: TRBV12-3/TRBV12-4; abundance: -; j_gene: TRBJ1-2; len: 11; CDR3aa: CASSRTAGYTF; CDR3nt: TGTGCCAGCAGCCGGACTGCTGGCTACACCTTC
d_gene: -; v_gene: TRBV6-8; abundance: -; j_gene: TRBJ1-4; len: 15; CDR3aa: CASSYRPGGEEKLFF; CDR3nt: TGTGCCAGCAGTTACAGGCCGGGAGGAGAGGAAAAACTGTTTTTT
d_gene: TRBD1; v_gene: TRBV13; abundance: -; j_gene: TRBJ2-1; len: 15; CDR3aa: CASSPRQGAWDEQFF; CDR3nt: TGTGCCAGCAGCCCGAGACAGGGGGCTTGGGATGAGCAGTTCTTC
d_gene: -; v_gene: TRBV2; abundance: -; j_gene: TRBJ1-5; len: 13; CDR3aa: CASRLQGIQPQHF; CDR3nt: TGTGCCAGCAGACTACAGGGCATACAGCCCCAGCATTTT
d_gene: TRBD1; v_gene: TRBV6-1; abundance: few; j_gene: TRBJ1-5; len: 14; CDR3aa: CASSEGQGNQPQHF; CDR3nt: TGTGCCAGCAGTGAGGGACAGGGCAATCAGCCCCAGCATTTT
d_gene: -; v_gene: TRBV6-2/TRBV6-3; abundance: -; j_gene: TRBJ2-1; len: 16; CDR3aa: CASSNPPGGRDDEQFF; CDR3nt: TGTGCCAGCAGTAACCCCCCGGGGGGCCGAGACGATGAGCAGTTCTTC
d_gene: TRBD2; v_gene: TRBV5-4; abundance: -; j_gene: TRBJ2-1; len: 14; CDR3aa: CASSFGGGYNEQFF; CDR3nt: TGTGCCAGCAGCTTTGGCGGGGGGTACAATGAGCAGTTCTTC
d_gene: -; v_gene: TRBV2; abundance: -; j_gene: TRBJ2-5; len: 14; CDR3aa: CASSEWLVGETQYF; CDR3nt: TGTGCCAGCAGTGAATGGCTAGTTGGAGAGACCCAGTACTTC
d_gene: TRBD1; v_gene: TRBV15; abundance: -; j_gene: TRBJ1-5; len: 16; CDR3aa: CATSRTGFDSNQPQHF; CDR3nt: TGTGCCACCAGCAGGACAGGGTTTGACAGCAATCAGCCCCAGCATTTT
d_gene: -; v_gene: TRBV6-5; abundance: -; j_gene: TRBJ1-2; len: 15; CDR3aa: CASSYANQGNRGYTF; CDR3nt: TGTGCCAGCAGCTATGCTAATCAGGGGAATCGCGGCTACACCTTC
d_gene: -; v_gene: TRBV24-1; abundance: -; j_gene: TRBJ1-2; len: 13; CDR3aa: CATSDRILDGYTF; CDR3nt: TGTGCCACCAGTGATCGAATACTGGATGGCTACACCTTC
d_gene: -; v_gene: TRBV11-1; abundance: -; j_gene: TRBJ2-7; len: 15; CDR3aa: CASSLPSLKTGEQYF; CDR3nt: TGTGCCAGCAGCTTACCTTCGCTGAAAACAGGGGAGCAGTACTTC
d_gene: -; v_gene: TRBV19; abundance: -; j_gene: TRBJ2-1; len: 14; CDR3aa: CASSKGGQVNEQFF; CDR3nt: TGTGCCAGTAGTAAGGGGGGGCAGGTGAATGAGCAGTTCTTC
d_gene: TRBD1; v_gene: TRBV27; abundance: -; j_gene: TRBJ1-2; len: 17; CDR3aa: CASSFTPDRGNTYGYTF; CDR3nt: TGTGCCAGCAGTTTTACCCCCGACAGGGGGAACACCTATGGCTACACCTTC
d_gene: TRBD2; v_gene: TRBV5-1; abundance: -; j_gene: TRBJ2-5; len: 12; CDR3aa: CASSGEGETQYF; CDR3nt: TGCGCCAGCAGCGGGGAGGGCGAGACCCAGTACTTC
d_gene: -; v_gene: TRBV18; abundance: -; j_gene: TRBJ1-3; len: 16; CDR3aa: CASSRLPTGAGNTIYF; CDR3nt: TGTGCCAGCTCACGACTCCCGACAGGTGCTGGAAACACCATATATTTT
d_gene: -; v_gene: TRBV2; abundance: -; j_gene: TRBJ2-1; len: 14; CDR3aa: CARGKEVGGNEQFF; CDR3nt: TGTGCCCGGGGGAAGGAGGTCGGAGGGAATGAGCAGTTCTTC
d_gene: TRBD1; v_gene: TRBV7-2; abundance: -; j_gene: TRBJ1-1; len: 16; CDR3aa: CASSLGQGAWNTEAFF; CDR3nt: TGTGCCAGCAGCTTAGGGCAGGGGGCTTGGAACACTGAAGCTTTCTTT
d_gene: -; v_gene: TRBV30; abundance: few; j_gene: TRBJ1-2; len: 12; CDR3aa: CAWSAGFGGYTF; CDR3nt: TGTGCCTGGAGTGCAGGGTTTGGAGGCTACACCTTC
d_gene: -; v_gene: TRBV25-1; abundance: -; j_gene: TRBJ1-3; len: 15; CDR3aa: CASTAAGASGNTIYF; CDR3nt: TGTGCCAGCACCGCGGCGGGGGCTTCTGGAAACACCATATATTTT
d_gene: -; v_gene: TRBV5-6; abundance: once; j_gene: TRBJ1-6; len: 18; CDR3aa: CASSLLLPGMVTNSPLHF; CDR3nt: TGTGCCAGCAGCCTTTTACTACCGGGAATGGTGACTAATTCACCCCTCCACTTT
d_gene: TRBD1; v_gene: TRBV7-3; abundance: -; j_gene: TRBJ1-2; len: 17; CDR3aa: CASSLDNSMGRGDGYTF; CDR3nt: TGTGCCAGCAGCTTGGATAACTCAATGGGCAGGGGGGATGGCTACACCTTC
d_gene: -; v_gene: TRBV28; abundance: -; j_gene: TRBJ2-7; len: 13; CDR3aa: CASSLFRDNEQYF; CDR3nt: TGTGCCAGCAGTTTATTCAGGGACAACGAGCAGTACTTC
d_gene: -; v_gene: TRBV7-9; abundance: few; j_gene: TRBJ2-3; len: 16; CDR3aa: CASRNPVETGPDTQYF; CDR3nt: TGTGCCAGCAGGAACCCTGTGGAGACAGGCCCAGATACGCAGTATTTT
d_gene: TRBD1; v_gene: TRBV28; abundance: -; j_gene: TRBJ2-6; len: 17; CDR3aa: CASSRDRGRAGANVLTF; CDR3nt: TGTGCCAGCAGCCGGGACAGGGGTCGCGCTGGGGCCAACGTCCTGACTTTC
d_gene: -; v_gene: TRBV5-1; abundance: -; j_gene: TRBJ2-5; len: 13; CDR3aa: CASSFEAPKTQYF; CDR3nt: TGTGCCAGCAGCTTTGAGGCCCCGAAGACCCAGTACTTC
d_gene: -; v_gene: TRBV11-2; abundance: -; j_gene: TRBJ2-1; len: 16; CDR3aa: CASSSLTTTVSNEQFF; CDR3nt: TGTGCCAGCAGCTCCCTGACTACCACAGTATCAAATGAGCAGTTCTTC
d_gene: -; v_gene: TRBV25-1; abundance: -; j_gene: TRBJ1-2; len: 13; CDR3aa: CASNMGGNYGYTF; CDR3nt: TGTGCCAGCAACATGGGGGGTAACTATGGCTACACCTTC
d_gene: TRBD2; v_gene: TRBV5-1; abundance: -; j_gene: TRBJ2-3; len: 15; CDR3aa: CASSLVSGGRDTQYF; CDR3nt: TGCGCCAGCAGCTTGGTTAGCGGGGGCAGAGATACGCAGTATTTT
d_gene: TRBD1; v_gene: TRBV24-1; abundance: -; j_gene: TRBJ2-2; len: 14; CDR3aa: CATSWDRNTGELFF; CDR3nt: TGTGCCACCAGTTGGGACAGGAACACCGGGGAGCTGTTTTTT
d_gene: -; v_gene: TRBV21-1; abundance: -; j_gene: TRBJ1-1; len: 13; CDR3aa: CASSNRGNTEAFF; CDR3nt: TGTGCCAGCAGCAATAGAGGGAACACTGAAGCTTTCTTT
d_gene: -; v_gene: TRBV7-6; abundance: -; j_gene: TRBJ2-1; len: 16; CDR3aa: CASSLAGQDPYNEQFF; CDR3nt: TGTGCCAGCAGCTTAGCGGGGCAGGACCCCTACAATGAGCAGTTCTTC
d_gene: -; v_gene: TRBV6-5; abundance: -; j_gene: TRBJ1-5; len: 13; CDR3aa: CASSPGSDQPQHF; CDR3nt: TGTGCCAGCAGTCCAGGGTCAGATCAGCCCCAGCATTTT
d_gene: -; v_gene: TRBV11-3; abundance: -; j_gene: TRBJ1-6; len: 16; CDR3aa: CASSENTRQDGSPLHF; CDR3nt: TGTGCCAGCAGCGAAAACACTCGACAGGACGGTTCACCCCTCCACTTT
d_gene: TRBD2; v_gene: TRBV27; abundance: once; j_gene: TRBJ2-3; len: 18; CDR3aa: CASSLWTLASGIGGSQYF; CDR3nt: TGTGCCAGCAGTTTATGGACGTTGGCTAGCGGGATTGGGGGTTCGCAGTATTTT
d_gene: -; v_gene: TRBV7-9; abundance: few; j_gene: TRBJ2-5; len: 14; CDR3aa: CASSLSGNQETQYF; CDR3nt: TGTGCCAGCAGCTTATCAGGGAACCAAGAGACCCAGTACTTC
d_gene: -; v_gene: TRBV10-3; abundance: -; j_gene: TRBJ1-1; len: 14; CDR3aa: CAISRRETGTEAFF; CDR3nt: TGTGCCATCAGTAGAAGAGAGACTGGCACTGAAGCTTTCTTT
d_gene: TRBD1; v_gene: TRBV9; abundance: -; j_gene: TRBJ1-1; len: 13; CDR3aa: CASSVGTGTSAFF; CDR3nt: TGTGCCAGCAGCGTCGGGACAGGTACTTCAGCTTTCTTT